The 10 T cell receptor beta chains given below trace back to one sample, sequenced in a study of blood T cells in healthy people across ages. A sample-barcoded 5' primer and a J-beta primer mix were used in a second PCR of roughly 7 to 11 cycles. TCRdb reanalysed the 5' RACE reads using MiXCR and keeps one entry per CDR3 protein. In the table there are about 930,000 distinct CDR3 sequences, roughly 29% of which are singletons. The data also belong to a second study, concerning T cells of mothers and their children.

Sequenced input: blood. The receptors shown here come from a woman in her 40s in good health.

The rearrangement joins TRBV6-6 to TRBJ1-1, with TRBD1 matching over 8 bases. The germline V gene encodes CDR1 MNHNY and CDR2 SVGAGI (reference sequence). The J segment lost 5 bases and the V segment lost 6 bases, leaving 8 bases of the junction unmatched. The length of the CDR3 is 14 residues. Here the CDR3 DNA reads TGTGCCAGCAGCGCGGACAGGGTGGGGACTGAAGCTTTCTTT. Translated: CASSADRVGTEAFF.

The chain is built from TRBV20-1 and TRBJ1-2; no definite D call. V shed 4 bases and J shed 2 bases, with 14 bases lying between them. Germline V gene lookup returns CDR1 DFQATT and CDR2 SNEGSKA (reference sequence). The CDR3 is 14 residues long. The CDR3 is CSAIPREVNYGYTF. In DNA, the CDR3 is TGCAGTGCTATCCCTCGGGAAGTGAACTATGGCTACACCTTC.

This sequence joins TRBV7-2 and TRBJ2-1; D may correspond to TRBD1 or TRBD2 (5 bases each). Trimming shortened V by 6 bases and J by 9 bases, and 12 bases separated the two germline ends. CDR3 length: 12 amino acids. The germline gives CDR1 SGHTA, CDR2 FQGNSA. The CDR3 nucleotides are TGTGCCAGCAGACCCCCTGGGACTGAGCAGTTCTTC. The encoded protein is CASRPPGTEQFF.

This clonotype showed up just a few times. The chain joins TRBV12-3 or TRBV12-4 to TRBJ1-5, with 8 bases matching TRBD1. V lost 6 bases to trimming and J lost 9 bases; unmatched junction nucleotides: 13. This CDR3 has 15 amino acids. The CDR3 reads CASRRGQGQEPPQHF. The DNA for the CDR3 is TGTGCCAGCAGGAGAGGACAGGGTCAGGAACCGCCCCAGCATTTT.

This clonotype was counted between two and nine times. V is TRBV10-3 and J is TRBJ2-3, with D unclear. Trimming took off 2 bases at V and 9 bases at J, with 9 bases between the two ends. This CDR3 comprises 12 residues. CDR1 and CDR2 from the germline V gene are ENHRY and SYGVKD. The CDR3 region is CAISEPLGTQYF. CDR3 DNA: TGTGCCATCAGTGAGCCGCTCGGGACGCAGTATTTT.

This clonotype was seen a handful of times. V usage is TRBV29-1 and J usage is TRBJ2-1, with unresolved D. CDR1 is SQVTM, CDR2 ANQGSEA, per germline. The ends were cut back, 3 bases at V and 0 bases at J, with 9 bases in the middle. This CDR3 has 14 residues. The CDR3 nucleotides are TGCAGCGTTGATGGCCAGAGCTCCTACAATGAGCAGTTCTTC. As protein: CSVDGQSSYNEQFF.

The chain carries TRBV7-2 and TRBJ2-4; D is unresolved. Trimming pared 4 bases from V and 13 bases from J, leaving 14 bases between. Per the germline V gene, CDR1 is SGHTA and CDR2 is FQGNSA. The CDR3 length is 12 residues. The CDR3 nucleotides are TGTACCAGCAGCTCCACGGTTGGAGCCCAGTACTTC. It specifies CTSSSTVGAQYF.

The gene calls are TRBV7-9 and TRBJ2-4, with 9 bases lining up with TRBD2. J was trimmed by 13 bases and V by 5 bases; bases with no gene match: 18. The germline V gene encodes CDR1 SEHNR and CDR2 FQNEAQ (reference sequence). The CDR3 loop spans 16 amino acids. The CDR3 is CASSPAGAGGYNEQYF. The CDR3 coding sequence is TGTGCCAGCAGCCCGGCGGGAGCGGGGGGCTACAATGAGCAGTACTTC. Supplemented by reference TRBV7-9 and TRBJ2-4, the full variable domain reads DTGVSQNPRHKITKRGQNVTFRCDPISEHNRLYWYRQTLGQGPEFLTYFQNEAQLEKSRLLSDRFSAERPKGSFSTLEIQRTEQGDSAMYLCASSPAGAGGYNEQYFGAGTRLSVL.

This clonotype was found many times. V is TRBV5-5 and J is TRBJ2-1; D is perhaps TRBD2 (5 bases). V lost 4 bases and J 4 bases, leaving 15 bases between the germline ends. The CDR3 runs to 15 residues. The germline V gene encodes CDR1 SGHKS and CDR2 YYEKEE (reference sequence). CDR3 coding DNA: TGTGCCAGCAGCCGCGCCGGGAACGAGTACAATGAGCAGTTCTTC. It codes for CASSRAGNEYNEQFF.

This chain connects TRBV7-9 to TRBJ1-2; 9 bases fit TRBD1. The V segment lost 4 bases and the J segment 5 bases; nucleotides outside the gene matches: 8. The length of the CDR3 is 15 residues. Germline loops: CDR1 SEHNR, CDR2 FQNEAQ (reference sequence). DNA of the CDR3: TGTGCCAGCAGCTCCTGGGACAGGGCGCGATATGGCTACACCTTC. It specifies CASSSWDRARYGYTF.